This section outlines one TCR beta chain sequence together with its context. This clonotype was detected many times. There is no known antigen for this receptor. One base away there is no much larger clone; base qualities are not given. Trimming takes 2 bases from V and 4 bases from J, and the germline ends sit 5 bases apart. CDR1 is given as SEHNR and CDR2 as FQNEAQ, both from the germline V gene (reference sequence). The cysteine opens and the phenylalanine closes a CDR3 of 12 amino acids. Kept here is only the CDR3 DNA, which spans 36 bases and is read in frame from base 1. The treatment or condition label, as the study defines it: live attenuated yellow fever vaccine strain. At each blood-draw timepoint, two biological replicates of bulk PBMCs were obtained. PBMCs were isolated from peripheral blood using a standard Ficoll-Paque protocol. TriZol was used to extract RNA from bulk PBMCs, CD4 and CD8 fractions, and dextramer-positive and dextramer-negative fractions.

These data come from a study of T cells after yellow fever vaccination (dated by TCRdb to 2018 to 2020). As for the study more broadly: Libraries from fractions with low cell numbers were prepared with the SMART-Seq v4 Ultra Low Input RNA kit. Bulk TCR alpha and beta repertoires were sequenced longitudinally to track T-cell clones before and after primary and booster YFV17D yellow fever vaccination. The cohort comprised two healthy male donors, one aged 18 to 30 and one aged 30 to 40 years. Blood was drawn at multiple timepoints before and after primary and secondary immunization, with bulk PBMC replicates and cell subsets isolated. The paper as a whole reports these results and caveats: Compared with the primary T-cell response, the secondary T-cell response was faster but weaker, reaching its peak on day 5 rather than on day 15. A small fraction of clonotypes showed up in both the CD4 and CD8 compartments, probably as a result of convergent recombination. Because only a couple of donors were included in the study, the extent to which the findings can be generalized is limited. FACS-sorted repertoires could contain abundant contaminating clonotypes from the bulk population, so computational filtering was required. Most clones expanded after primary vaccination (roughly 96% of CD4 and 88% of CD8) were re-detected after the booster, suggesting that broad memory maintenance occurred.

TCRdb lists the instrument as Illumina NovaSeq 6000. Synthesis of TCR cDNA relied on 5'RACE template switching, a step that introduced a universal primer site along with unique molecular identifiers. Priming of cDNA synthesis was performed from both the TCR alpha and TCR beta constant segments. Library amplification involved two PCR steps, and the second step added sample barcodes and sequencing adapters. Sequencing of libraries was done on Illumina HiSeq 2500 (2x100 bp) or NovaSeq (2x150 bp). In the authors' own workflow: MIGEC handled demultiplexing of reads and collapsing into UMI consensus sequences, while MiXCR performed V(D)J alignment. Vaccine-responding clonotypes were defined with edgeR using replicate PBMC samples, requiring FDR below 0.01 and a log2 fold change above 5 up to day 15. Each bulk clonotype received a CD4 or CD8 identity based on whether the sequenced CD4 or CD8 repertoire contained that clonotype at higher abundance. In TCRdb, the public reads were trimmed at Q25 with fastp and aligned with MiXCR, with productive beta chains retained. When rows share a CDR3 protein, they turn into one entry using the most common DNA and genes. Clone size and V and J calls follow TCRdb, not the original study. The sample has some 240,000 distinct CDR3 sequences on record, 3.6% of them singletons. The ten largest clonotypes hold roughly a fifth of the sample.

The TCR sequence derives from a man between 18 and 35 years old who received the YFV17D yellow fever vaccine. This receptor chain uses TRBV7-9 and TRBJ2-5; the D gene assignment is ambiguous. The material sequenced was PBMCs, taken 15 days after the yellow fever booster vaccination. The bases read TGTGCCAGCAGCTTAAATCTAGAGACCCAGTACTTC. Translated, this gives CASSLNLETQYF.